The TCR beta chain under discussion was sequenced for a study of cytomegalovirus exposure and HLA in healthy donors. Trimming removed 3 bases from V and 9 bases from J, with 16 bases in between. CDR1 SGHRS and CDR2 YFSETQ come from the germline V gene. This CDR3 has 15 amino acids. Samples came from healthy bone marrow donors. Primers included in the PCR were 60 Vbeta and 13 Jbeta primers. Produced via immunoSEQ multiplex PCR; TCRdb's table is partial and in-frame only. This table has over 55,000 clones, roughly 80% appearing once. As for this clone: The antigen is undetermined.

General study findings and limits: Diagnosis of cytomegalovirus status made by the classifier reportedly showed high specificity and sensitivity.

The sample consisted of PBMCs. This receptor was taken from a man aged 35 to 55 in good health and CMV-seronegative. V gene TRBV5-1 combines with J gene TRBJ1-6, with D possibly TRBD1 on 5 matching bases. This CDR3 is CASSSAARVSSPLHF. As DNA, the CDR3 is TGCGCCAGCAGCTCGGCGGCCAGGGTGAGTTCACCCCTCCACTTT.